One sample yielded the 28 T cell receptor beta chains listed below, sequenced in a study of blood T cells in healthy people across ages. The use of a sample-barcoded 5' primer and a J-beta primer mix characterized a second PCR of about 6 to 11 cycles. One entry per CDR3 protein results from TCRdb running MiXCR on the 5' RACE reads. The sample lists approximately 1.5 million distinct CDR3 sequences, less than 45% occurring once. The sequenced sample consisted of blood. The source of these receptors is a woman younger than 30 in good health.

This sequence joins TRBV12-3 or TRBV12-4 and TRBJ2-1; D might be TRBD1 (6 bases). Trimming took off 8 bases at V and 8 bases at J, with 10 bases between the two ends. The CDR3 totals 11 residues. In DNA form, the CDR3 reads TGTGCCAGCCAGGGGAGCGATGAGCAGTTCTTC. It is translated as CASQGSDEQFF.

This clonotype showed up just a few times. The V call is TRBV2, the J call TRBJ2-3, with TRBD1 as a possible D gene (5 bases). The germline V gene has CDR1 SNHLY and CDR2 FYNNEI. Trimming stripped 11 bases from V and 2 bases from J, with 20 bases between. The CDR3 totals 15 residues. Written as DNA, the CDR3 is TGTGCCCCTCAGAAGTGGACATACTTCACAGATACGCAGTATTTT. It yields the protein CAPQKWTYFTDTQYF.

The chain joins TRBV30 to TRBJ1-5; 11 bases map to TRBD1. Germline-derived CDR1 and CDR2 are GTSNPN and SVGIG (reference sequence). V was clipped by 5 bases and J by 7 bases; unmatched bases: 4. The CDR3 spans 13 residues. The CDR3 DNA sequence: TGTGCCTGGCAAGGACAGGGGGCCCAGCCCCAGCATTTT. It codes for CAWQGQGAQPQHF.

V usage is TRBV25-1 and J usage is TRBJ1-2; D not certain. V was trimmed by 7 bases and J by 8 bases, leaving 11 bases between them. Germline CDR1 is MGHDK and CDR2 is SYGVNS. This CDR3 contains 11 residues. The CDR3 protein is CASTGGGGYTF. Written as DNA, the CDR3 is TGTGCCAGCACAGGAGGCGGCGGCTACACCTTC.

In DNA form, the CDR3 reads TGCGCCAGCAGCTTGGTTCGGACGGAACATAAAGCTAACTATGGCTACACCTTC. This gives the protein CASSLVRTEHKANYGYTF. The chain employs TRBV5-1 and TRBJ1-2; D remains ambiguous. The CDR3 length is 18 residues. Germline V gene lookup returns CDR1 SGHRS and CDR2 YFSETQ. The V gene lost 0 bases and the J gene lost 0 bases, with 18 bases spanning the gap.

The V and J genes are TRBV6-2 or TRBV6-3 and TRBJ2-3; TRBD2 aligns across 10 bases. Germline V gives CDR1 MNHEY, CDR2 SVGEGT. The CDR3 extends over 17 amino acids. V trimming: 8 bases; J trimming: 6 bases; junction bases outside the gene matches: 17. CDR3 loop: CASELQGGTSAPDTQYF. The DNA for the CDR3 is TGTGCCAGCGAGCTCCAGGGGGGGACTAGCGCCCCGGATACGCAGTATTTT.

In DNA, the CDR3 is TGTGCCAGCAGCGTAATAACCGGACAGCTGAACTCCTATAATTCACCCCTCCACTTT. Protein: CASSVITGQLNSYNSPLHF. The chain combines TRBV5-6 with TRBJ1-6; possible D gene TRBD1, 6 bases. CDR1 is SGHDT, CDR2 YYEEEE, per germline. The CDR3 covers 19 residues. The V gene lost 4 bases and the J gene lost 0 bases, with 20 bases spanning the gap.

V is TRBV12-3 or TRBV12-4 and J is TRBJ1-2, with 7 bases fitting TRBD1. The CDR3 length is 15 residues. V was clipped by 3 bases and J by 4 bases; unmatched bases: 8. CDR3 in amino acids: CASSLRGTEGYGYTF. The DNA of the CDR3 is TGTGCCAGCAGTTTGAGAGGGACAGAAGGCTATGGCTACACCTTC.

This clonotype was counted a few times. V usage is TRBV5-1 and J usage is TRBJ1-2; D may be TRBD1 (6 bases). There are 12 residues in the CDR3. Trimming removed 4 bases at V and 7 bases at J, with 11 bases between. Germline V gives CDR1 SGHRS, CDR2 YFSETQ. The CDR3 DNA reads as TGCGCCAGCAGCGGACAGTTCGGTGGCTACACCTTC. Residues: CASSGQFGGYTF.

The table lists this clonotype with many counts. The chain couples TRBV24-1 to TRBJ2-1; perhaps TRBD1 as D (5 bases). The CDR3 spans 14 residues. V was trimmed by 6 bases and J by 7 bases, leaving 15 bases between them. In germline, CDR1 is KGHDR, CDR2 SFDVKD. CDR3 sequence: CATSFGHSLNEQFF. Written as DNA, the CDR3 is TGTGCCACCAGTTTCGGACATTCTTTGAATGAGCAGTTCTTC.

The chain recombines TRBV4-1 with TRBJ2-3; D is uncertain. Germline V gene sequence: CDR1 MGHRA, CDR2 YSYEKL. Trimming removed 2 bases at V and 3 bases at J, with 9 bases between. The CDR3 extends over 14 amino acids. CDR3 bases: TGCGCCAGCAGCCAACTAGTGTTGACAGATACGCAGTATTTT. This codes for CASSQLVLTDTQYF.

This chain joins TRBV20-1 and TRBJ2-1, with 13 nucleotides matching TRBD2. Germline V CDR1 and CDR2: DFQATT, SNEGSKA (reference sequence). The CDR3 length is 15 residues. The V and J ends lost 3 bases and 10 bases, in that order; junction bases with no gene match: 9. CDR3 sequence (DNA): TGCAGTGCTAGTAGGGGACTAGCGGGATTGGGGGAGCAGTTCTTC. This encodes CSASRGLAGLGEQFF.

This clonotype was found a few times. The chain couples TRBV20-1 to TRBJ2-3; D is tentatively TRBD1 or TRBD2 (5 bases each). The V end lost 1 base, the J end lost 1 base, and 12 bases lay between the germline ends. Looked up from germline, CDR1 is DFQATT and CDR2 is SNEGSKA (reference sequence). There are 15 residues in the CDR3. The CDR3 here is CSARVPGRGTDTQYF. The CDR3 DNA is TGCAGTGCTAGAGTTCCGGGACGGGGCACAGATACGCAGTATTTT.

This clonotype was found a few times. This rearrangement joins TRBV29-1 to TRBJ1-2, with 9 bases lining up with TRBD1. Germline-derived CDR1 and CDR2 are SQVTM and ANQGSEA. The CDR3 is made up of 13 amino acids. After removal of 4 bases from V and 4 bases from J, the junction contained 4 bases not matched to a gene. CDR3 DNA: TGCAGCGTTGGACAGGGGGACCGCTATGGCTACACCTTC. Encoded protein: CSVGQGDRYGYTF.

A few counts support this clonotype. The chain couples TRBV3-1 to TRBJ2-3, with D unresolved. The CDR3 sequence is 15 residues long. CDR1 and CDR2 from the germline V gene are LGHDT and YNNKEL (reference sequence). Trimming removed 4 bases at V and 4 bases at J, with 15 bases between. CDR3: CASSPFGAYADTQYF. For the CDR3, the DNA is TGTGCCAGCAGCCCCTTCGGAGCCTATGCAGATACGCAGTATTTT.

The chain employs TRBV5-1 and TRBJ2-1; 14 nucleotides agree with TRBD2. Per germline, CDR1 SGHRS and CDR2 YFSETQ. The CDR3 is 18 amino acids. The junction had 7 bases not matched to a gene; V was cut back by 2 bases and J by 3 bases. DNA of the CDR3: TGCGCCAGCAGCTTCCCCGGGACTAGCGGGAGCCTCTACAATGAGCAGTTCTTC. It translates to CASSFPGTSGSLYNEQFF.

This clonotype was counted only a few times. The rearrangement links TRBV10-3 to TRBJ1-5; TRBD1 might be the D (5 bases). V was clipped by 4 bases and J by 6 bases, with 10 bases between them. Germline V gene lookup returns CDR1 ENHRY and CDR2 SYGVKD. The CDR3 is 13 amino acids. The CDR3 sequence is CAISVGVTQPQHF. CDR3 bases: TGTGCCATCAGTGTAGGGGTTACTCAGCCCCAGCATTTT.

This clonotype was detected a few times. V gene TRBV3-1 combines with J gene TRBJ2-1, with TRBD2 identical over 10 bases. The CDR3 runs to 16 residues. CDR1 LGHDT and CDR2 YNNKEL come from the germline V gene (reference sequence). Germline trimming cut 4 bases from V and 2 bases from J; bases unmatched to any gene: 5. The CDR3 bases are TGTGCCAGCAGCCTAAACGGACTAGCGGCCTACAATGAGCAGTTCTTC. Translation: CASSLNGLAAYNEQFF.

This clonotype was counted a few times. This chain joins TRBV11-2 and TRBJ2-1; possibly TRBD1 or TRBD2 for D (6 bases each). Per germline, CDR1 SGHAT and CDR2 FQNNGV. The V and J ends lost 6 bases and 8 bases respectively, with 17 bases between them. The CDR3 runs 14 residues. CDR3 protein: CASRSWGAGYEQFF. CDR3 coding DNA: TGTGCCAGCAGAAGCTGGGGGGCCGGGTATGAGCAGTTCTTC.

The CDR3 is CASSVTGGSQPQHF. DNA for the CDR3: TGTGCCAGCAGTGTTACAGGGGGCAGTCAGCCCCAGCATTTT. The V call is TRBV6-2 or TRBV6-3, the J call TRBJ1-5; 9 bases align to TRBD1. CDR1 MNHEY and CDR2 SVGEGT come from the germline V gene. The CDR3 totals 14 residues. J gave up 6 bases and V 5 bases, and 5 bases lay outside the gene matches.

This clonotype has a handful of counts. V gene TRBV12-3 or TRBV12-4 combines with J gene TRBJ2-1; 8 positions agree with TRBD2. The trim removed 2 bases at V and 7 bases at J, leaving 10 bases unmatched. The CDR3 is 16 amino acids. The CDR3 is CASSLWGLEIPNEQFF. CDR3 coding DNA: TGTGCCAGCAGTTTATGGGGACTAGAGATTCCGAATGAGCAGTTCTTC.

The chain couples TRBV6-2 or TRBV6-3 to TRBJ2-4; D is undetermined. Per germline, CDR1 MNHEY and CDR2 SVGEGT. CDR3 length: 13 amino acids. V was cut by 2 bases and J by 5 bases, with 7 bases left in between. Here the CDR3 reads CASSYRLENIQYF. CDR3 DNA sequence: TGTGCCAGCAGTTACAGGCTCGAAAACATTCAGTACTTC.

This clonotype turned up a few times. This sequence joins TRBV21-1 and TRBJ2-6; TRBD1, the D gene given by the table, was not confirmed from the DNA. TRBV21-1 is annotated as a pseudogene. The CDR3 sequence is 18 residues long. The CDR3 is CASTRAGTSVSGANVLTF. CDR3 DNA: TGTGCCAGCACCCGAGCAGGGACATCCGTATCTGGGGCCAACGTCCTGACTTTC.

The CDR3 nucleotides read TGTGCCAGCAGCTTAGTTACAGACAGAAACACTGAAGCTTTCTTT. Translation: CASSLVTDRNTEAFF. The chain carries TRBV7-9 and TRBJ1-1; D may be TRBD1 (5 bases). Germline lookup yields CDR1 SEHNR and CDR2 FQNEAQ (reference sequence). The CDR3 is 15 residues long. Trimming removed 1 base at V and 2 bases at J, with 11 bases between.

There are many counts of this clonotype. The chain recombines TRBV4-1 with TRBJ2-1, with D possibly matching TRBD1 (5 bases). The J call may be mistaken, given a closer DNA end match to TRBJ2-7. This CDR3 spans 16 amino acids. CDR1 and CDR2 from the germline V gene are MGHRA and YSYEKL. CDR3 nucleotide sequence: TGCGCCAGCAGCCAAGTGGACATGATCTCCTACAATGAGCAGTACTTC. This encodes CASSQVDMISYNEQYF.

The V and J genes are TRBV5-1 and TRBJ2-5, with TRBD2 identical over 8 bases. Germline V gene data show CDR1 as SGHRS and CDR2 as YFSETQ. The CDR3 runs to 17 residues. V lost 0 bases to trimming and J lost 2 bases; unmatched junction nucleotides: 9. CDR3 DNA: TGCGCCAGCAGCTTGGAAGGGACTAGTCGGGGGCAAGAGACCCAGTACTTC. Translated, it gives CASSLEGTSRGQETQYF.

This rearrangement joins TRBV29-1 to TRBJ2-5; 10 bases agree with TRBD1. Trimming took 3 bases from V and 3 from J; bases not matched to a gene: 4. CDR1 and CDR2 from the germline V gene are SQVTM and ANQGSEA. The CDR3 contains 14 residues. Written as DNA, the CDR3 is TGCAGCGTTGATCCGGGACAGGGGAAAGAGACCCAGTACTTC. As protein: CSVDPGQGKETQYF.

The genes are TRBV4-3 and TRBJ2-1, with D tentatively TRBD2 (6 bases). The germline CDR1 and CDR2 sequences are LGHNA and YSLEER. This CDR3 has 16 amino acids. V shed 0 bases and J shed 4 bases, with 13 bases lying between them. In DNA form, the CDR3 reads TGCGCCAGCAGCCAAGAGGGGATGGCGGGGTACAATGAGCAGTTCTTC. Translated, it gives CASSQEGMAGYNEQFF.